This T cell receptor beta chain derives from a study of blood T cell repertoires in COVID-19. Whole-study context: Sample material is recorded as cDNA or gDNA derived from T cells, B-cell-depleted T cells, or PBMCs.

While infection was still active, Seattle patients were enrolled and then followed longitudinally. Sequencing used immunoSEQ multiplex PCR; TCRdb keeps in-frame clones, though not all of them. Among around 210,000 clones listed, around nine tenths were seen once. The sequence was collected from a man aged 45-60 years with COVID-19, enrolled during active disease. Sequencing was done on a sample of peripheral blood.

The CDR3 region has the DNA TGTGCCAGCAGTTACTTCGGCAGGAAGACCTACGAGCAGTACTTC. Amino acid sequence: CASSYFGRKTYEQYF. J is TRBJ2-7 and V is TRBV6-5; D call uncertain. Deletions cut 1 base from V and 2 bases from J, with 12 bases between. The CDR3 is made up of 15 amino acids. The germline V gene encodes CDR1 MNHEY and CDR2 SVGAGI.